The text below deals with one T cell receptor beta chain. Its specificity is not known. These data are taken from a study of brain T cells in children with intractable seizures. Pre-surgery treatment included at least one anti-epileptic drug. Findings of the study overall: Absence of clones before surgery may stem from lower sequencing depth.

Profiling relied on immunoSEQ multiplex PCR, and the TCRdb table lists in-frame clones only, not all of them. The data show 110,000 or so clones, approximately 94% seen once. V was trimmed by 2 bases and J by 6 bases, leaving 10 bases between them. The CDR3 runs 13 residues. Germline CDR1 reads SGHTA; CDR2 reads FQGTGA. The chain uses TRBV7-3 and TRBJ1-1; D unclear. Specimen: peripheral blood, collected at surgery. The sequence derives from a boy younger than two with hemimegalencephaly and intractable seizures. In nucleotides, the CDR3 is TGTGCCAGCAGCTTACGCCCGATGGCTGAAGCTTTCTTT. The encoded protein is CASSLRPMAEAFF.